These T cell receptor beta chains were read from a single sample in a study of blood T cell repertoires in COVID-19. The protocol was immunoSEQ multiplex PCR, while the TCRdb copy is restricted to in-frame clones and leaves out a portion. The sample carries just over 250,000 clones, around 87% recorded once. Sequencing was performed on peripheral blood. All receptors come from a woman in her forties or fifties with acute or convalescent COVID-19. CDR3s include the opening cysteine and the closing phenylalanine or tryptophan. Each record gives: D gene, V gene, J gene, clone size, CDR3 DNA, CDR3 protein. D genes are given only for firm matches. Clone size is shown for a subset of rows, as once, few, many or a class of expanded clone.

>TRBD1|TRBV4-1|TRBJ1-5|-
TGCGCCAGCAGCGCTACAGGGGCCCTAAATCAGCCCCAGCATTTT
CASSATGALNQPQHF
>TRBD1|TRBV6-5|TRBJ1-4|few
TGTGCCAGCAGTTACTCCGGACAGGGGTTTAATGAAAAACTGTTTTTT
CASSYSGQGFNEKLFF
>TRBD1|TRBV3-1/TRBV3-2|TRBJ1-3|-
TGTGCCAGCAGCCGGGGGACAGCCTCTGGAAACACCATATATTTT
CASSRGTASGNTIYF
>TRBD1|TRBV5-6|TRBJ2-7|-
TGTGCCAGCAGCTACCGGGACAGGGAGGCCTACGAGCAGTACTTC
CASSYRDREAYEQYF
>TRBD2|TRBV19|TRBJ2-3|-
TGTGCCAGTAGTACGAGGACTAGCAGGAGCACAGATACGCAGTATTTT
CASSTRTSRSTDTQYF
>-|TRBV7-7|TRBJ2-5|-
TGTGCTAGCAGCTTACGAGGAGTAAGGGAGACCCAGTACTTC
CASSLRGVRETQYF
>-|TRBV30|TRBJ1-3|-
TGTGCCTGGAGCTCGGCGGGGACTGGAAACACCATATATTTT
CAWSSAGTGNTIYF
>TRBD1|TRBV6-5|TRBJ2-7|once
TGTGCCAGCAGTTACAGAGGACAGGGGACCTACGAGCAGTACTTC
CASSYRGQGTYEQYF
>TRBD1|TRBV3-1/TRBV3-2|TRBJ1-2|-
TGTGCCAGCAGCCTAACCGGGACAGAGAACATATATGGCTACACCTTC
CASSLTGTENIYGYTF
>-|TRBV7-2|TRBJ1-6|-
TGTGCCAGCAGCTTATCAGGGATAAATTCACCCCTCCACTTT
CASSLSGINSPLHF
>TRBD2|TRBV19|TRBJ2-7|-
TGTGCCAGTAGTATTGGACGAGGGGCTAGCGGCTCCTACGAGCAGTACTTC
CASSIGRGASGSYEQYF
>-|TRBV2|TRBJ1-2|few
TGTGCCAGTGGAACCCGGGACACGAACTATGGCTACACCTTC
CASGTRDTNYGYTF
>-|TRBV6-2/TRBV6-3|TRBJ1-5|-
TGTGCCAGCAGCCTTACAGATTATAGCAATCAGCCCCAGCATTTT
CASSLTDYSNQPQHF
>-|TRBV4-1|TRBJ1-3|-
TGCGCCAGCAGCCAAGTTGCCCGGCAGGGGACTGGAAACACCATATATTTT
CASSQVARQGTGNTIYF